Each of the 23 T cell receptor beta chains below was sequenced from the same sample in a study of beta chain features in type 1 diabetes. All of the isolated RNA was reverse transcribed, so expressed TCRB transcripts were sequenced. Clones were sequenced by immunoSEQ multiplex PCR, and TCRdb holds only the in-frame ones, with some missing. This sample has around 300,000 clones; about 15% occur once, and the top ten carry approximately 0.015%. Which antigens these TCRs recognize remains unknown. Findings and limits, study-wide: Type 1 diabetes patients had moderately but significantly shorter TCRB CDR3s in all four CD4+ subsets.

The sample consisted of naive CD4+ T cells from blood. The receptors originated from a man aged 18 to 30 with type 1 diabetes.

This clone came up a few times. In nucleotides, the CDR3 is TGTGCCAGCAGCTTAGAACACACCTACGAGCAGTACTTC. This encodes CASSLEHTYEQYF. The J gene is TRBJ2-7, the V gene TRBV7-2; D is uncertain. The CDR3 sequence is 13 residues long. In germline, CDR1 is SGHTA, CDR2 FQGNSA. V was trimmed by 1 base and J by 2 bases, leaving 6 bases between them.

This clone was seen more than once but under ten times. This rearrangement joins TRBV21-1 to TRBJ2-5; the tabulated D call, TRBD1, remains unverified against the DNA. TRBV21-1 is noted as a pseudogene. The CDR3 is 15 residues long. CDR3 DNA sequence: TGTGCCAGCAGCAAAAAAGGGACAGCCCAAGAGACCCAGTACTTC. Translated, it gives CASSKKGTAQETQYF.

The rearrangement joins TRBV5-4 to TRBJ1-1, with 7 positions matching TRBD1. Germline lookup yields CDR1 SGHNT and CDR2 YYREEE (reference sequence). The CDR3 runs to 17 residues. With V trimmed by 1 base and J by 3 bases, 12 bases remained unmatched. Here the CDR3 reads CASSLYIGGAAYTEAFF. The CDR3 DNA reads TGTGCCAGCAGCTTGTATATAGGGGGCGCGGCGTACACTGAAGCTTTCTTT.

This chain connects TRBV28 to TRBJ2-7; 8 bases map to TRBD2. J was trimmed by 0 bases and V by 6 bases; bases with no gene match: 4. The CDR3 has 14 amino acids. In germline, CDR1 is MDHEN, CDR2 SYDVKM. The CDR3 DNA follows: TGTGCCAGCAGGGCGGGGGGAACCTCCTACGAGCAGTACTTC. Translated: CASRAGGTSYEQYF.

The rearrangement joins TRBV5-4 to TRBJ2-1; maybe TRBD1 (7 bases). The length of the CDR3 is 14 residues. Trimming cost V 4 bases and J 9 bases, with 17 bases left between them. In germline, CDR1 is SGHNT, CDR2 YYREEE (reference sequence). The CDR3 sequence is CASSGDSGYGEQFF. The CDR3 DNA reads TGTGCCAGCAGCGGGGACAGCGGGTATGGTGAGCAGTTCTTC.

The rearrangement joins TRBV19 to TRBJ1-1; D unclear. The CDR3 spans 13 residues. CDR1 is LNHDA and CDR2 is SQIVND in the germline V gene (reference sequence). Trimming removed 1 base at V and 0 bases at J, with 3 bases between. CDR3 bases: TGTGCCAGTAGTATAGCAATGAACACTGAAGCTTTCTTT. This sequence encodes CASSIAMNTEAFF.

J is TRBJ1-5 and V is TRBV6-6; unclear D gene. CDR1 is MNHNY and CDR2 is SVGAGI in the germline V gene (reference sequence). The CDR3 spans 15 residues. The germline V and J ends were trimmed by 7 bases and 2 bases, with 15 bases remaining between them. CDR3 in amino acids: CASTLEEGGNQPQHF. CDR3 DNA sequence: TGTGCCAGCACCTTGGAGGAGGGCGGCAATCAGCCCCAGCATTTT.

V usage is TRBV4-1 and J usage is TRBJ2-7; 9 bases agree with TRBD1. Germline CDR1 is MGHRA and CDR2 is YSYEKL. There are 15 residues in the CDR3. The V gene end was trimmed by 5 bases and the J gene end by 2 bases; junction bases not matched to a gene: 7. CDR3 sequence: CASSFTGGSAYEQYF. In DNA form, the CDR3 reads TGCGCCAGCAGCTTTACAGGGGGCTCGGCCTACGAGCAGTACTTC.

This clone turned up a few times. The chain joins TRBV30 to TRBJ1-1; D is unresolved. The CDR3 consists of 12 residues. The V gene lost 4 bases and the J gene lost 5 bases, with 11 bases spanning the gap. Germline CDR1 is GTSNPN and CDR2 is SVGIG (reference sequence). CDR3 bases: TGTGCCTGGAAGCGGACGGAGACTGAAGCTTTCTTT. The encoded protein is CAWKRTETEAFF.

The chain recombines TRBV4-3 with TRBJ1-1; 7 nucleotides align to TRBD1. The CDR3 is 16 amino acids. V was clipped by 1 base and J by 4 bases; unmatched bases: 9. CDR1 and CDR2 from the germline V gene are LGHNA and YSLEER. The CDR3 region is CASSQGNRGGGTEAFF. The CDR3 coding sequence is TGCGCCAGCAGCCAAGGAAACAGGGGAGGCGGCACTGAAGCTTTCTTT.

The chain is built from TRBV2 and TRBJ1-4; the D is unclear. Deletions cut 6 bases from V and 5 bases from J, with 10 bases between. Per germline, CDR1 SNHLY and CDR2 FYNNEI. The CDR3 covers 13 residues. For the CDR3, the DNA is TGTGCCAGCAGGCCGGGAACGAATGAAAAACTGTTTTTT. The encoded protein is CASRPGTNEKLFF.

The V and J genes are TRBV2 and TRBJ2-7, with D perhaps matching TRBD2 (5 bases). The V gene's germline CDR1 is SNHLY and CDR2 FYNNEI. V was trimmed by 6 bases and J by 5 bases, leaving 14 bases between them. The length of the CDR3 is 13 residues. The DNA of the CDR3 is TGTGCCAGCAGCGGGAATCCAGAGAACGAGCAGTACTTC. Its protein is CASSGNPENEQYF.

The chain combines TRBV7-2 with TRBJ2-7; TRBD2 aligns across 8 bases. Germline values: CDR1 SGHTA, CDR2 FQGNSA. The CDR3 contains 14 residues. With V trimmed by 1 base and J by 9 bases, 8 bases remained unmatched. CDR3 region: CASSLGSGRRGQYF. The CDR3 DNA sequence: TGTGCCAGCAGCTTAGGCAGCGGGAGACGAGGGCAGTACTTC.

The table lists this clone with a few counts. V and J are TRBV7-2 and TRBJ2-7, with a possible D match to TRBD1 (5 bases). The ends were cut back, 5 bases at V and 2 bases at J, with 10 bases in the middle. The CDR3 loop spans 13 amino acids. Germline CDR1 is SGHTA and CDR2 is FQGNSA. CDR3 region: CASSMQGPYEQYF. The CDR3, as DNA: TGTGCCAGCAGCATGCAGGGCCCCTACGAGCAGTACTTC.

Only a few counts were recorded for this clone. The chain couples TRBV27 to TRBJ1-1, with D possibly matching TRBD1 (5 bases). Germline values: CDR1 MNHEY, CDR2 SMNVEV (reference sequence). The CDR3 has 14 residues. The V end was cut by 2 bases, the J end by 5 bases, with 12 bases between. CDR3 protein: CASSLQGYWTEAFF. The CDR3 coding sequence is TGTGCCAGCAGTTTACAGGGCTACTGGACTGAAGCTTTCTTT.

In this sample, this clone turned up a few times. The chain uses TRBV6-6 and TRBJ1-1; perhaps TRBD1 as D (5 bases). V lost 5 bases and J 0 bases, leaving 10 bases between the germline ends. Germline values: CDR1 MNHNY, CDR2 SVGAGI (reference sequence). CDR3 length: 14 amino acids. The CDR3 here is CASSDRQLNTEAFF. As DNA, the CDR3 is TGTGCCAGCAGTGACCGACAGCTGAACACTGAAGCTTTCTTT.

This clone appeared a few times. J is TRBJ2-1 and V is TRBV27, with 8 bases lining up with TRBD1. Germline loops: CDR1 MNHEY, CDR2 SMNVEV (reference sequence). This CDR3 is built from 17 residues. V lost 4 bases, J lost 7 bases, and 15 bases stayed unmatched. The CDR3 protein is CASSSQPRTGSGNEQFF. As DNA, the CDR3 is TGTGCCAGCAGTTCCCAGCCCAGGACAGGGTCGGGGAATGAGCAGTTCTTC.

The rearrangement links TRBV5-4 to TRBJ1-2, with 8 bases aligning to TRBD1. In germline, CDR1 is SGHNT, CDR2 YYREEE (reference sequence). This CDR3 contains 15 residues. Trimming at V came to 5 bases and at J to 4 bases, leaving 10 bases not matched to a gene. The CDR3 loop reads CASRFEGQGLYGYTF. DNA of the CDR3: TGTGCCAGCAGATTCGAAGGACAGGGTCTCTATGGCTACACCTTC.

This sequence joins TRBV6-5 and TRBJ1-2, with D uncertain. Trimming cost V 2 bases and J 6 bases, with 19 bases left between them. The CDR3 extends over 16 amino acids. Germline lookup yields CDR1 MNHEY and CDR2 SVGAGI. As DNA, the CDR3 is TGTGCCAGCAGTTACGCATCCAGAGGGCGGTTGGATGGCTACACCTTC. Translated, it gives CASSYASRGRLDGYTF.

The gene calls are TRBV18 and TRBJ1-5, with TRBD1 as a possible D gene (6 bases). The CDR3 spans 16 residues. The germline CDR1 and CDR2 sequences are KGHSH and LQKENI. The V gene lost 3 bases and the J gene lost 5 bases, with 17 bases spanning the gap. CDR3 sequence: CASSPASGGQDQPQHF. The CDR3 region has the DNA TGTGCCAGCTCACCCGCTTCGGGGGGGCAGGATCAGCCCCAGCATTTT.

A few counts support this clone. The chain uses TRBV30 and TRBJ2-1; D gene ambiguous. Germline CDR1 reads GTSNPN; CDR2 reads SVGIG (reference sequence). Trimming took 0 bases from V and 3 from J, leaving 12 bases between them. The CDR3 spans 15 residues. CDR3 in amino acids: CAWSVHGSVYNEQFF. CDR3 coding DNA: TGTGCCTGGAGTGTACACGGGTCTGTCTACAATGAGCAGTTCTTC. Based on the CDR3 plus reference TRBV30 and TRBJ2-1, the full variable domain is SQTIHQWPATLVQPVGSPLSLECTVEGTSNPNLYWYRQAAGRGLQLLFYSVGIGQISSEVPQNLSASRPQDRQFILSSKKLLLSDSGFYLCAWSVHGSVYNEQFFGPGTRLTVL.

There are a few counts of this clone. The chain has TRBV29-1 and TRBJ1-1; D may be TRBD1 (6 bases). V was pared by 7 bases and J by 0 bases, with 9 bases between. This CDR3 region has 12 residues. Germline V gene sequence: CDR1 SQVTM, CDR2 ANQGSEA. The CDR3 nucleotides read TGCAGCGCCGGACAGATGAACACTGAAGCTTTCTTT. It yields the protein CSAGQMNTEAFF.

This clone has only a few counts. The genes are TRBV7-9 and TRBJ1-2; the D gene is possibly TRBD1 (6 bases). Germline V gene lookup returns CDR1 SEHNR and CDR2 FQNEAQ (reference sequence). Trimming cost V 3 bases and J 0 bases, with 11 bases left between them. The CDR3 covers 15 residues. CDR3 DNA: TGTGCCAGCAGCTTTGGGACACCTTCTAACTATGGCTACACCTTC. It codes for CASSFGTPSNYGYTF.